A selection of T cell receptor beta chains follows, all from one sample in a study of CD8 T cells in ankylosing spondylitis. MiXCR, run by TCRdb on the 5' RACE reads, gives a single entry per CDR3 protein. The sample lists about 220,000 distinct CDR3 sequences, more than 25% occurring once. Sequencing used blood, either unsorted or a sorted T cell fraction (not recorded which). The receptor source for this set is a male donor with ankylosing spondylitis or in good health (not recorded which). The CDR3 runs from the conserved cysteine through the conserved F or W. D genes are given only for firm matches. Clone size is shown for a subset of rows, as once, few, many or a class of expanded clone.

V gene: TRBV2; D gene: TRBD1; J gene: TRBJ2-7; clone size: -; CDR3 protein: CASSVEDRGFYEQYF; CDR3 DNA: TGTGCCAGCAGTGTGGAGGACAGGGGGTTCTACGAGCAGTACTTC
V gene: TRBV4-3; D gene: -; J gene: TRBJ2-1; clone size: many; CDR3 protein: CASSPTYGGSSYNEQFF; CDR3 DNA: TGCGCCAGCAGCCCGACGTATGGGGGGAGCTCCTACAATGAGCAGTTCTTC
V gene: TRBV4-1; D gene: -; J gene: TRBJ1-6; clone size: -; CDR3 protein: CASSQDSGSPLHF; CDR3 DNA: TGCGCCAGCAGCCAAGACTCAGGGTCACCCCTCCACTTT
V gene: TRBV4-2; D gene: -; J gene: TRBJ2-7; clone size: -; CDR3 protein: CASSQVKGGAYEQYF; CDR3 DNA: TGTGCCAGCAGCCAAGTTAAGGGGGGTGCCTACGAGCAGTACTTC
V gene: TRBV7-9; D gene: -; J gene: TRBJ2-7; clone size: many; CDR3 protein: CASSPEFGSPGAYEQYF; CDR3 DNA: TGTGCCAGCAGCCCGGAGTTCGGGTCTCCCGGGGCCTACGAGCAGTACTTC
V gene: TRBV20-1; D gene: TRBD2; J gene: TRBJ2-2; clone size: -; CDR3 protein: CSARDSGTRNTGELFF; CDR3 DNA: TGCAGTGCTAGAGATTCCGGGACTAGGAACACCGGGGAGCTGTTTTTT
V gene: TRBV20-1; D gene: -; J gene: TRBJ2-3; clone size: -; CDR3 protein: CSARTALTDTQYF; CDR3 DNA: TGCAGTGCAAGGACAGCCCTCACAGATACGCAGTATTTT
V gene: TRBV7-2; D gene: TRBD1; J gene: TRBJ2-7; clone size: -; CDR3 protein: CASSRDRVTHEQYF; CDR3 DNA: TGTGCCAGCAGCCGGGACAGGGTAACCCACGAGCAGTACTTC
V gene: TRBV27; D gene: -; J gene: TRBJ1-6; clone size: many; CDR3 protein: CATSGGPYNSPLHF; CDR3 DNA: TGTGCCACCAGTGGGGGGCCCTATAATTCACCCCTCCACTTT
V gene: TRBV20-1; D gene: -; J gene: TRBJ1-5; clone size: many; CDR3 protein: CSATQDTYSNQPQHF; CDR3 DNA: TGCAGTGCTACCCAGGACACTTATAGCAATCAGCCCCAGCATTTT
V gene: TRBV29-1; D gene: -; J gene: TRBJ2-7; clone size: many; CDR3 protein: CSAFGMGHEQYF; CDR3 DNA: TGCAGCGCCTTCGGGATGGGCCACGAGCAGTACTTC
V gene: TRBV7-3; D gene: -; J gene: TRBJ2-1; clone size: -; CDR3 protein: CASSLLPDVSSYNEQFF; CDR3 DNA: TGTGCCAGCAGCTTGCTACCCGACGTTAGCTCCTACAATGAGCAGTTCTTC